The present T cell receptor (beta chain) was sequenced within a study of yellow fever vaccine responses in identical twins. Study conclusions and caveats: Twins showed a vaccine T cell response that reportedly seemed partly convergent, partly personalized.

From the RT-PCR reads, TCRdb called clonotypes with MiXCR, one entry per CDR3 protein. The sample contains some 23,000 distinct CDR3 sequences, 60% to 85% of which appear only once. To note about this clonotype: What it binds is unknown.

The origin of this receptor is a woman aged 18-35 years who received the yellow fever vaccine. The sample was T cells from blood (PBMCs), unsorted or a sorted subset (not recorded which), taken before or after yellow fever vaccination (not recorded which).

The CDR3 reads CASSRGQILSYGYTF. For the CDR3, the DNA is TGTGCCAGCAGCCGGGGGCAGATCTTATCCTATGGCTACACCTTC. The gene calls are TRBV11-3 and TRBJ1-2; D perhaps matches TRBD1 (6 bases). The CDR3 loop spans 15 amino acids. The ends were cut back, 5 bases at V and 4 bases at J, with 17 bases in the middle. The germline V gene has CDR1 SGHNT and CDR2 YENEEA.